This note documents a single T cell receptor beta chain sequence. The V gene end was trimmed by 3 bases and the J gene end by 5 bases; junction bases not matched to a gene: 8. The CDR3 is 15 residues long. The V gene's germline CDR1 is LNHDA and CDR2 SQIVND (reference sequence). Per the original data handling: Using reference gene primer amplification, nucleated cell counts were estimated. The data were produced by immunoSEQ multiplex PCR, yet TCRdb's version contains in-frame clones alone and is incomplete. Clone size and the V and J calls come from that table; the DNA yielded D and trimming. The sample consists of about 34,000 clones, roughly 80% of them appearing once. The data belong to a study of blood T cell repertoires in COVID-19. Study-wide context: Both acute and convalescent COVID-19 samples were obtained from the United States, Italy and Spain. Sample material is recorded as cDNA or gDNA derived from T cells, B-cell-depleted T cells, or PBMCs.

J is TRBJ1-2 and V is TRBV19; 8 bases match TRBD1. The sequence derives from a man older than 75 with active or convalescent COVID-19. The sequenced sample consisted of peripheral blood. The DNA of the CDR3 is TGTGCCAGTAGTATTGCGCAGGGGGCTTGGTATGGCTACACCTTC. As protein: CASSIAQGAWYGYTF.